The 19 T cell receptor beta chains in this list originate from one sample, sequenced in a study of T cell repertoires in cytomegalovirus infection. TCRdb itself ran the reads through MiXCR, one entry per CDR3 protein. The sample lists 400,000 or so distinct CDR3 sequences; about a sixth were seen once. The sample taken for sequencing was PBMCs. The receptors shown here come from a human donor in good health (CMV status not recorded). Some clones in this sample may be carry-over from other donors' samples.

The chain combines TRBV28 with TRBJ2-7; 8 nucleotides match TRBD2. The CDR3 is 14 amino acids. The ends lost 10 bases at V and 0 bases at J; junction bases unmatched: 8. Germline V gene lookup returns CDR1 MDHEN and CDR2 SYDVKM. DNA of the CDR3: TGTGCCACCCACGGGGGGGGCAGCTCCTACGAGCAGTACTTC. Translating gives CATHGGGSSYEQYF.

In this sample, this clonotype turned up a few times. This chain links TRBV29-1 with TRBJ2-3; D is unresolved. Trimming removed 4 bases at V and 0 bases at J, with 20 bases between. Germline V gives CDR1 SQVTM, CDR2 ANQGSEA. This CDR3 region has 17 residues. The CDR3 nucleotides read TGCAGCGTTGGTGGCGCTCCCTCAGGAGCTAGCACAGATACGCAGTATTTT. Residues: CSVGGAPSGASTDTQYF.

This clonotype is medium-sized within its sample. The chain is built from TRBV7-6 and TRBJ2-7; 9 bases align to TRBD2. Germline V gene lookup returns CDR1 SGHVS and CDR2 FNYEAQ. CDR3 length: 16 amino acids. The J segment lost 0 bases and the V segment lost 2 bases, leaving 5 bases of the junction unmatched. The CDR3 coding sequence is TGTGCCAGCAGCTTATGGGCTAGCGGGGACTCCTACGAGCAGTACTTC. Translation: CASSLWASGDSYEQYF.

CDR3 coding DNA: TGTGCCAGCAGCGACTCCACCCACGGGGGACCCTCCTACGAGCAGTACTTC. Translated: CASSDSTHGGPSYEQYF. The chain links TRBV9 to TRBJ2-7; maybe TRBD2 (6 bases). Germline V lookup: CDR1 SGDLS, CDR2 YYNGEE. With 3 bases removed from V and 0 bases from J, the gap between germline ends came to 19 bases. This CDR3 region has 17 residues.

The chain uses TRBV6-2 or TRBV6-3 and TRBJ2-1; 10 bases fit TRBD2. This CDR3 has 18 residues. The ends lost 0 bases at V and 9 bases at J; junction bases unmatched: 14. Germline V lookup: CDR1 MNHEY, CDR2 SVGEGT. CDR3 protein: CASSYSRGKASGSLEQFF. For the CDR3, the DNA is TGTGCCAGCAGTTACTCGAGAGGTAAGGCTAGCGGGAGCCTTGAGCAGTTCTTC.

The V gene is TRBV12-3 or TRBV12-4, the J gene TRBJ2-5; 15 nucleotides align to TRBD2. The CDR3 covers 16 residues. V was pared by 5 bases and J by 3 bases, with 4 bases of the junction left unmatched. CDR3 DNA sequence: TGTGCCAGCAGTCACGGACTAGCGGGAGGGGAAGAGACCCAGTACTTC. As protein: CASSHGLAGGEETQYF.

The J gene is TRBJ1-5, the V gene TRBV15, with 7 positions matching TRBD1. Looked up from germline, CDR1 is LNHNV and CDR2 is YYDKDF (reference sequence). This CDR3 spans 16 amino acids. V lost 5 bases, J lost 3 bases, and 10 bases stayed unmatched. The CDR3 sequence: CATSATPGQYNQPQHF. CDR3 coding DNA: TGTGCCACCAGCGCGACGCCGGGACAGTACAATCAGCCCCAGCATTTT.

This clonotype showed up many times. The chain has TRBV12-3 or TRBV12-4 and TRBJ2-3; possibly TRBD1 for D (6 bases). The V end lost 3 bases, the J end lost 1 base, and 8 bases lay between the germline ends. This CDR3 has 14 amino acids. CDR3 sequence (DNA): TGTGCCAGCAGTTTCAGGGGTGGCACAGATACGCAGTATTTT. This encodes CASSFRGGTDTQYF.

This clonotype came up a few times. V gene TRBV10-3 combines with J gene TRBJ2-1; D gene uncertain. The CDR3 runs 13 residues. Trimming left V 3 bases short and J 10 bases short, with 13 bases between. CDR1 ENHRY and CDR2 SYGVKD come from the germline V gene. CDR3 in DNA: TGTGCCATCAGTGAACAGATGGTAGGAGAGCAGTTCTTC. It yields the protein CAISEQMVGEQFF.

This clonotype has at least ten counts. V gene TRBV11-2 combines with J gene TRBJ2-3, with a tentative D call TRBD2 (5 bases). CDR1 and CDR2 from the germline V gene are SGHAT and FQNNGV. V was cut by 4 bases and J by 4 bases, with 15 bases left in between. The CDR3 has 15 residues. CDR3 sequence reads: CASSYLGGSADTQYF. CDR3 DNA sequence: TGTGCCAGCAGCTACTTAGGTGGGAGCGCAGATACGCAGTATTTT. Supplemented by reference TRBV11-2 and TRBJ2-3, the full variable domain reads EAGVAQSPRYKIIEKRQSVAFWCNPISGHATLYWYQQILGQGPKLLIQFQNNGVVDDSQLPKDRFSAERLKGVDSTLKIQPAKLEDSAVYLCASSYLGGSADTQYFGPGTRLTVL.

This clonotype was detected a few times. The DNA of the CDR3 is TGCAGTGCTAGACCTGACCCCGGGACTAGTATTCAGTACTTC. As protein: CSARPDPGTSIQYF. The chain carries TRBV20-1 and TRBJ2-4; 8 nucleotides align to TRBD2. The CDR3 is made up of 14 amino acids. Germline V gene data show CDR1 as DFQATT and CDR2 as SNEGSKA (reference sequence). V shed 2 bases and J 10 bases; nucleotides not matched to a gene: 10.

The chain couples TRBV5-4 to TRBJ2-3; D possibly uses TRBD1 or TRBD2 (5 bases each). V lost 4 bases and J 0 bases, leaving 15 bases between the germline ends. This CDR3 spans 16 amino acids. Looked up from germline, CDR1 is SGHNT and CDR2 is YYREEE (reference sequence). The CDR3: CASSDPGTISTDTQYF. CDR3 bases: TGTGCCAGCAGCGATCCCGGGACGATTAGCACAGATACGCAGTATTTT.

This clonotype was counted between two and nine times. The chain couples TRBV29-1 to TRBJ2-5, with 12 bases lining up with TRBD2. Germline V gene sequence: CDR1 SQVTM, CDR2 ANQGSEA. The CDR3 spans 14 residues. V shed 4 bases, J shed 3 bases, and the junction held 3 bases outside the gene matches. DNA for the CDR3: TGCAGCGTTGGCCGACTAGCGGGAGAAGAGACCCAGTACTTC. Amino acids: CSVGRLAGEETQYF.

This clonotype has ten or more counts. This chain connects TRBV7-9 to TRBJ2-2; D gene uncertain. This CDR3 is 15 amino acids long. The V end lost 3 bases, the J end lost 6 bases, and 14 bases lay between the germline ends. Germline V lookup: CDR1 SEHNR, CDR2 FQNEAQ (reference sequence). The CDR3 here is CASSLLNHDSGELFF. CDR3 nucleotides: TGTGCCAGCAGCTTGCTAAATCATGATTCCGGGGAGCTGTTTTTT.

This clonotype was seen only a few times. The V call is TRBV20-1, the J call TRBJ2-1, with unresolved D. CDR1 is DFQATT and CDR2 is SNEGSKA in the germline V gene (reference sequence). Trimming pared 1 base from V and 2 bases from J, leaving 12 bases between. This CDR3 is built from 15 residues. The CDR3 DNA reads as TGCAGTGCTAGAGGGACGTCTGGGGCCTACAATGAGCAGTTCTTC. Its protein is CSARGTSGAYNEQFF.

This chain connects TRBV2 to TRBJ2-2; D is perhaps TRBD1 (6 bases). V was trimmed by 8 bases and J by 2 bases, leaving 15 bases between them. CDR1 is SNHLY and CDR2 is FYNNEI in the germline V gene. The CDR3 is 15 amino acids. The CDR3 sequence is CASGIRQANTGELFF. CDR3 DNA: TGTGCCAGCGGTATAAGACAGGCAAACACCGGGGAGCTGTTTTTT.

This clonotype qualifies as hyperexpanded. The chain employs TRBV7-2 and TRBJ1-2, with 7 nucleotides matching TRBD1. With 5 bases clipped from V and 4 bases from J, the junction kept 13 bases outside the gene matches. The CDR3 loop spans 16 amino acids. CDR1 and CDR2 (germline): SGHTA, FQGNSA. As DNA, the CDR3 is TGTGCCAGCAGCCGTACAACCGGGACAGAAGCCTATGGCTACACCTTC. Translation: CASSRTTGTEAYGYTF.

For this clonotype: This clone may be a read error of a much larger clone one base away. This chain connects TRBV7-2 to TRBJ2-1; 11 nucleotides match TRBD2. Germline V gene sequence: CDR1 SGHTA, CDR2 FQGNSA. CDR3 size: 17 residues. The CDR3 here is CASSLVRLAGSYNKQFF. CDR3 DNA: TGTGCCAGCAGCTTAGTACGACTAGCGGGGAGCTACAATAAGCAGTTCTTC. The variable domain in full, with the rest retrieved from reference TRBV7-2 and TRBJ2-1, is GAGVSQSPSNKVTEKGKDVELRCDPISGHTALYWYRQSLGQGLEFLIYFQGNSAPDKSGLPSDRFSAERTGGSVSTLTIQRTQQEDSAVYLCASSLVRLAGSYNKQFFGPGTRLTVL.

This clonotype was seen ten or more times. The V and J genes are TRBV7-8 and TRBJ2-3; a possible D gene is TRBD2 (5 bases). Germline V gene sequence: CDR1 SGHVS, CDR2 FQNEAQ. This CDR3 region has 17 residues. The ends were cut back, 5 bases at V and 5 bases at J, with 23 bases in the middle. CDR3 region: CASSPHVLAAGRDTQYF. DNA for the CDR3: TGTGCCAGCAGCCCACACGTGCTAGCAGCCGGCCGAGATACGCAGTATTTT. The whole variable domain, remainder taken from reference TRBV7-8 and TRBJ2-3, is GAGVSQSPRYKVAKRGQDVALRCDPISGHVSLFWYQQALGQGPEFLTYFQNEAQLDKSGLPSDRFFAERPEGSVSTLKIQRTQQEDSAVYLCASSPHVLAAGRDTQYFGPGTRLTVL.